The sequence of this TCR beta chain was determined in a study of T-cell memory formation after mild COVID-19. TCRdb redid the calling of the 5' RACE reads with MiXCR, one entry per CDR3 protein. The sample lists approximately 560,000 distinct CDR3 sequences; 17% were seen once. Germline V gene lookup returns CDR1 SGHDN and CDR2 FVKESK. V was shortened by 2 bases and J by 4 bases, with 12 bases between the two germline ends. This CDR3 is 14 amino acids long. A few counts support this clonotype. The J gene is TRBJ2-7, the V gene TRBV14; D is uncertain. The TCR comes from an adult woman who had mild COVID-19 (a few samples of this study predate the infection). Cell type and time point are not known. Sequencing was carried out using PBMCs or a T cell subset sorted from them (not recorded which). The CDR3 DNA sequence: TGTGCCAGCAGCCAAAGACTCCAAAGTTACGAGCAGTACTTC. Amino acids: CASSQRLQSYEQYF.